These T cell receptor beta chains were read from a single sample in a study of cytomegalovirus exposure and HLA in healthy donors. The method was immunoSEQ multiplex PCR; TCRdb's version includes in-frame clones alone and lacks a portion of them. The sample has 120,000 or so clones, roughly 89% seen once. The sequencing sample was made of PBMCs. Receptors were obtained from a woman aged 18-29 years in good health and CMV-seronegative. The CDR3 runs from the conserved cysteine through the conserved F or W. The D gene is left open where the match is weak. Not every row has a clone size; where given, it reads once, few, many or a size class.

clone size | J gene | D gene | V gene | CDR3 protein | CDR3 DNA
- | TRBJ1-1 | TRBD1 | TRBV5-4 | CASSLTGATEAFF | TGTGCCAGCAGCTTGACAGGGGCCACTGAAGCTTTCTTT
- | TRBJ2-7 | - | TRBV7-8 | CASSPRDSSGEQYF | TGTGCCAGCAGCCCCCGGGACTCTTCGGGGGAGCAGTACTTC
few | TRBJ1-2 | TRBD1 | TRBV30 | CAWNGDRDYGYTF | TGTGCCTGGAATGGGGACAGAGACTATGGCTACACCTTC
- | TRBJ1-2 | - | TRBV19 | CASYNPGIWSYGYTF | TGTGCCAGTTACAACCCGGGGATCTGGAGCTATGGCTACACCTTC
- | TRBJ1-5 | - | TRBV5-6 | CASSFFSYNQPQHF | TGTGCCAGCAGCTTCTTTTCGTACAATCAGCCCCAGCATTTT
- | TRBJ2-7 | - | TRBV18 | CASSGDISYEQYF | TGTGCCAGCTCAGGGGACATCTCCTACGAGCAGTACTTC
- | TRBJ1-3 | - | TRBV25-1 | CASSDPTRGETGNTIYF | TGTGCCAGCAGTGACCCCACTCGGGGGGAAACTGGAAACACCATATATTTT
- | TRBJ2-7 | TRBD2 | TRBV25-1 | CASSEPSGSPEQYF | TGTGCCAGCAGTGAACCTAGCGGGAGTCCCGAGCAGTACTTC
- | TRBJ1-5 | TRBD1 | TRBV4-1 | CASSPVQGADQPQHF | TGCGCCAGCAGCCCTGTACAGGGGGCCGATCAGCCCCAGCATTTT
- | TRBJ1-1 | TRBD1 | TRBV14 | CASSQVDRVGNTEAFF | TGTGCCAGCAGCCAAGTGGACAGGGTAGGGAACACTGAAGCTTTCTTT
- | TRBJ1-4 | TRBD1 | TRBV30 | CACTNRGLREKLFF | TGTGCCTGTACGAACAGGGGGCTTAGGGAAAAACTGTTTTTT
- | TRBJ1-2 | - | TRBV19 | CASRETGLLGYTF | TGTGCCAGTAGGGAAACAGGGCTGCTCGGCTACACCTTC
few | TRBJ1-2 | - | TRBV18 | CASSPLERHYGYTF | TGTGCCAGCTCACCGCTAGAGAGGCACTATGGCTACACCTTC
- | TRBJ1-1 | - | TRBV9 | CASSVGWTAEAFF | TGTGCCAGCAGCGTAGGTTGGACAGCCGAAGCTTTCTTT
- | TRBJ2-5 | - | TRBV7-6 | CASSLQTGGQETQYF | TGTGCCAGCAGCTTGCAAACCGGCGGCCAAGAGACCCAGTACTTC
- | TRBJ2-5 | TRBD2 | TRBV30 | CAWTGGNQETQYF | TGTGCCTGGACCGGGGGGAACCAAGAGACCCAGTACTTC
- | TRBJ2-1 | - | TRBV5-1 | CASSITSYNEQFF | TGCGCCAGCAGCATTACTAGTTACAATGAGCAGTTCTTC
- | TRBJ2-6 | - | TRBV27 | CASSIRTGSGANVLTF | TGTGCCAGCAGTATTCGCACCGGCTCTGGGGCCAACGTCCTGACTTTC
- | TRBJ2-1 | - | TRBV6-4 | CASSLTGVEQFF | TGTGCCAGCAGCCTGACGGGGGTTGAGCAGTTCTTC
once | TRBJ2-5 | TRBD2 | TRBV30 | CAWSIWGGETQYF | TGTGCCTGGAGTATCTGGGGGGGGGAGACCCAGTACTTC
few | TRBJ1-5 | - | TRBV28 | CASSSGRGNQPQHF | TGTGCCAGCAGTTCGGGGAGGGGCAATCAGCCCCAGCATTTT
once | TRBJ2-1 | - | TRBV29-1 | CSVGETGNNEQFF | TGCAGCGTTGGTGAGACCGGGAACAATGAGCAGTTCTTC
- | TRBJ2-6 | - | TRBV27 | CASSQFDFSGANVLTF | TGTGCCAGCAGCCAGTTCGACTTCTCTGGGGCCAACGTCCTGACTTTC
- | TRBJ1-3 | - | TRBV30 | CAWKVVGAKGKNTIYF | TGTGCCTGGAAGGTAGTGGGGGCAAAAGGAAAAAACACCATATATTTT
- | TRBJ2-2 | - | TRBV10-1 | CASRLDTYTGELFF | TGCGCCAGCAGACTGGACACCTACACCGGGGAGCTGTTTTTT
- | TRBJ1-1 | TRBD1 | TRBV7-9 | CASSPPGAGGTEAFF | TGTGCCAGCAGCCCGCCGGGAGCAGGGGGGACTGAAGCTTTCTTT
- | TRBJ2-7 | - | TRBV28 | CASSPFAGHYEQYF | TGTGCCAGCAGTCCTTTTGCGGGGCACTACGAGCAGTACTTC
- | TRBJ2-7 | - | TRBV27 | CASRLTGSYEQYF | TGTGCCAGCAGGCTTACAGGGTCCTACGAGCAGTACTTC
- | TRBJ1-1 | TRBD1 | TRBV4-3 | CASSQGGTGGGTEAFF | TGCGCCAGCAGCCAAGGCGGCACAGGGGGAGGGACTGAAGCTTTCTTT
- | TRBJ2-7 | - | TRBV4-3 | CASSQGKGDGYEQYF | TGCGCCAGCAGCCAAGGAAAAGGGGATGGCTACGAGCAGTACTTC
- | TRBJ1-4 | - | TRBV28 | CASSQQGGNEKLFF | TGTGCCAGCAGTCAACAGGGCGGTAATGAAAAACTGTTTTTT
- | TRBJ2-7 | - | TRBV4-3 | CASSQDAHSSYEQYF | TGCGCCAGCAGCCAAGACGCGCATAGCTCCTACGAGCAGTACTTC
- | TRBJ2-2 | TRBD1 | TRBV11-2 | CASSIQTGAQRGELFF | TGTGCCAGCAGCATTCAGACAGGGGCCCAGAGAGGGGAGCTGTTTTTT
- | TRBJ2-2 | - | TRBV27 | CASSLGLGLYTGELFF | TGTGCCAGCAGTTTAGGCCTGGGCCTTTACACCGGGGAGCTGTTTTTT
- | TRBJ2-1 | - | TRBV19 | CASSRVGQSNEQFF | TGTGCCAGTAGTCGAGTGGGGCAATCCAATGAGCAGTTCTTC
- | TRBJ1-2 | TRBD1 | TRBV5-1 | CASSFAGQGPDGYTF | TGCGCCAGCAGCTTTGCGGGACAGGGGCCTGATGGCTACACCTTC
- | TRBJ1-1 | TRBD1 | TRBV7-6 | CASSSGQENTEAFF | TGTGCCAGCAGCTCTGGACAGGAGAACACTGAAGCTTTCTTT
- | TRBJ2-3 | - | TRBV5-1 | CASSWGQTTDTQYF | TGCGCCAGCAGCTGGGGACAAACCACAGATACGCAGTATTTT
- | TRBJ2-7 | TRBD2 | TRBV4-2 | CASSHASGGQYF | TGTGCCAGCAGCCACGCCTCGGGGGGGCAGTACTTC
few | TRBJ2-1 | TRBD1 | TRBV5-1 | CASSLGDSVDSGEQFF | TGCGCCAGCAGCTTGGGGGACAGTGTTGACAGTGGAGAGCAGTTCTTC
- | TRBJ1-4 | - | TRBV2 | CASKRGSNEKLFF | TGTGCCAGCAAAAGGGGGTCGAATGAAAAACTGTTTTTT
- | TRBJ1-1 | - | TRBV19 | CASSIEGRGTEAFF | TGTGCCAGTAGTATAGAGGGAAGGGGCACTGAAGCTTTCTTT
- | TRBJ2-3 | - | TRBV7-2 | CASSPGLSNTDTQYF | TGTGCCAGCAGCCCCGGACTTTCCAACACAGATACGCAGTATTTT
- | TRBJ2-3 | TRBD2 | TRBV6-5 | CASSPRGRDTDTQYF | TGTGCCAGCAGTCCTCGCGGGAGAGACACAGATACGCAGTATTTT
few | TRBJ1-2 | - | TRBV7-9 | CASSVDSNYGYTF | TGTGCCAGCAGCGTCGACAGTAACTATGGCTACACCTTC
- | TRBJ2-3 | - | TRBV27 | CASRDSASTDTQYF | TGTGCCAGCCGAGATAGCGCGAGCACAGATACGCAGTATTTT
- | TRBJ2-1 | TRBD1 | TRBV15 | CATSSSGTGLYNEQFF | TGTGCCACCAGCAGCTCCGGGACAGGGCTCTACAATGAGCAGTTCTTC
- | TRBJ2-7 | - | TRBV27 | CASSLEGGVSEQYF | TGTGCCAGCAGTTTAGAGGGTGGTGTGTCCGAGCAGTACTTC
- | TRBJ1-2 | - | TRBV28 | CASSDRDGGYTF | TGTGCCAGCAGTGACAGAGACGGAGGCTACACCTTC
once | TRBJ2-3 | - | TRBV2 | CASRARGDTQYF | TGTGCCAGCAGGGCTAGGGGAGATACGCAGTATTTT
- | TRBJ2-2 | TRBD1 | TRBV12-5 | CASGLVFDRAIRELFF | TGTGCTAGTGGTTTGGTTTTCGACAGGGCGATTCGGGAGCTGTTTTTT
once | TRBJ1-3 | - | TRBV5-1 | CASSLSGSSGNTIYF | TGCGCCAGCAGCCTATCTGGGAGCTCTGGAAACACCATATATTTT
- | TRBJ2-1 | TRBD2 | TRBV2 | CASTAILGGDYNEQFF | TGTGCCAGCACCGCAATCTTGGGGGGGGATTACAATGAGCAGTTCTTC
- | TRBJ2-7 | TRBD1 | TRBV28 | CASSTLRDRDSYEQYF | TGTGCCAGCAGTACTCTCCGGGACAGGGACTCCTACGAGCAGTACTTC
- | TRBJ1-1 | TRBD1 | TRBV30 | CAWSASRTGGSTEAFF | TGTGCCTGGAGTGCATCCCGGACAGGGGGCAGCACTGAAGCTTTCTTT
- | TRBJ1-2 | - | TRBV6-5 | CASSSEYGYTF | TGTGCCAGCAGTTCCGAGTATGGCTACACCTTC
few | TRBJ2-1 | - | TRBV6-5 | CASSSTGDLYNEQFF | TGTGCCAGCAGTTCTACAGGTGACCTCTACAATGAGCAGTTCTTC